The 10 T cell receptor beta chains below were found in one sample sequenced in a study of graft-versus-host responses after intestinal transplantation. Intraepithelial and lamina propria lymphocytes were isolated from graft specimens. TCRdb's copy holds only in-frame clones and misses some; the assay was immunoSEQ multiplex PCR. The sample lists nearly 30,000 clones, about 80% occurring once. This specimen consisted of ileum tissue, obtained 98 days after intestinal transplantation. The receptors were sampled from a human patient who received an intestinal transplant, so some T cells may come from the graft donor.

The chain employs TRBV6-1 and TRBJ1-4; D gene uncertain. Trimming stripped 1 base from V and 2 bases from J, with 14 bases between. CDR3 size: 17 residues. From germline, CDR1 is MNHNS and CDR2 SASEGT. CDR3 DNA: TGTGCCAGCAGTGAAGGGGAGGGATTGATTACTAATGAAAAACTGTTTTTT. It encodes CASSEGEGLITNEKLFF.

J is TRBJ1-3 and V is TRBV18; D is unresolved. This CDR3 has 15 residues. Between the trimmed V and J ends, which lost 1 base and 0 bases, there was a span of 7 bases. The germline CDR1 and CDR2 sequences are KGHSH and LQKENI. CDR3 sequence reads: CASSPLQSSGNTIYF. For the CDR3, the DNA is TGTGCCAGCTCACCACTACAGAGCTCTGGAAACACCATATATTTT.

The chain has TRBV11-3 and TRBJ2-1; no clear D. The CDR3 is made up of 12 amino acids. Germline loops: CDR1 SGHNT, CDR2 YENEEA. Trimming took 0 bases from V and 12 from J, leaving 9 bases between them. The DNA of the CDR3 is TGTGCCAGCAGCTTAGATCGGCTGGGGCAGTTCTTC. It translates to CASSLDRLGQFF. The variable domain in full, with the rest retrieved from reference TRBV11-3 and TRBJ2-1, is EAGVVQSPRYKIIEKKQPVAFWCNPISGHNTLYWYLQNLGQGPELLIRYENEEAVDDSQLPKDRFSAERLKGVDSTLKIQPAELGDSAVYLCASSLDRLGQFFGPGTRLTVL.

This rearrangement joins TRBV27 to TRBJ2-1; TRBD1 is a possible D gene (5 bases). Germline CDR1 is MNHEY and CDR2 is SMNVEV (reference sequence). V was shortened by 6 bases and J by 0 bases, with 18 bases between the two germline ends. The CDR3 loop spans 17 amino acids. CDR3 sequence: CASSQGWLKSSYNEQFF. In nucleotides, the CDR3 is TGTGCCAGCAGCCAGGGCTGGCTTAAAAGCTCCTACAATGAGCAGTTCTTC.

The J gene is TRBJ2-1, the V gene TRBV28, with D hard to call. Germline V gives CDR1 MDHEN, CDR2 SYDVKM. This CDR3 spans 12 amino acids. V lost 6 bases and J lost 9, with 12 bases in between. CDR3 in amino acids: CASREGVGEQFF. The CDR3 DNA is TGTGCCAGCAGAGAAGGAGTCGGTGAGCAGTTCTTC.

This clone came up once. The rearrangement links TRBV19 to TRBJ1-2; 9 bases are shared with TRBD1. Germline CDR1 LNHDA, CDR2 SQIVND (reference sequence). Trimming cost V 4 bases and J 6 bases; bases outside gene matches: 6. This CDR3 spans 14 amino acids. CDR3 sequence (DNA): TGTGCCAGTAGTACCGAACAGGGGGCGAATGGCTACACCTTC. Translated, it gives CASSTEQGANGYTF.

The chain carries TRBV13 and TRBJ2-3; 9 nucleotides line up with TRBD2. This CDR3 comprises 17 residues. The trim removed 4 bases at V and 2 bases at J, leaving 10 bases unmatched. The V gene's germline CDR1 is PRHDT and CDR2 FYEKMQ (reference sequence). The chain's CDR3 is CASSYPPERGATDTQYF. DNA for the CDR3: TGTGCCAGCAGCTACCCGCCGGAGCGGGGGGCCACAGATACGCAGTATTTT.

The chain uses TRBV10-3 and TRBJ1-4; D not resolved. Germline assignment: CDR1 ENHRY and CDR2 SYGVKD. The CDR3 sequence is 13 residues long. Trimming took 0 bases from V and 6 from J, leaving 5 bases between them. DNA of the CDR3: TGTGCCATCAGTGAGTCGAGTTATGAAAAACTGTTTTTT. It yields the protein CAISESSYEKLFF.

The chain employs TRBV19 and TRBJ1-2; TRBD1 matches at 7 bases. The CDR3 has 14 amino acids. Germline CDR1 LNHDA, CDR2 SQIVND (reference sequence). With 8 bases clipped from V and 6 bases from J, the junction kept 12 bases outside the gene matches. The CDR3: CASRPRGQGHGYTF. The CDR3 DNA reads TGTGCCAGTCGACCGAGGGGGCAGGGACATGGCTACACCTTC.

This chain links TRBV28 with TRBJ2-1; D possibly corresponds to TRBD2 (6 bases). The CDR3 covers 13 residues. Between the trimmed V and J ends, which lost 10 bases and 4 bases, there was a span of 14 bases. Germline assignment: CDR1 MDHEN and CDR2 SYDVKM. Here the CDR3 reads CATRGRLYNEQFF. The CDR3, as DNA: TGTGCCACCCGGGGGAGACTATACAATGAGCAGTTCTTC.